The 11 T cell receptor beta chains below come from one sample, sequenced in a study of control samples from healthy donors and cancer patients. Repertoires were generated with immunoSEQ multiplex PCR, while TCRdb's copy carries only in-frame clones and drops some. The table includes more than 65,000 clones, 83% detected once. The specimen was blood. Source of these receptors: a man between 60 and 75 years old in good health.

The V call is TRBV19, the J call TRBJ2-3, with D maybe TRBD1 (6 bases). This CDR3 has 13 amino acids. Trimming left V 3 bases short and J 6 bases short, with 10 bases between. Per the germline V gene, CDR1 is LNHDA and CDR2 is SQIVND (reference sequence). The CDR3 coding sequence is TGTGCCAGTAGTATCTTAAGGGGGGATACGCAGTATTTT. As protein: CASSILRGDTQYF.

This CDR3 is CSVPRRPGSYNEQFF. Here the CDR3 DNA reads TGCAGCGTCCCTAGACGTCCCGGATCCTACAATGAGCAGTTCTTC. The genes are TRBV29-1 and TRBJ2-1; D gene uncertain. CDR1 is SQVTM, CDR2 ANQGSEA, per germline. Trimming stripped 6 bases from V and 1 base from J, with 16 bases between. The CDR3 has 15 residues.

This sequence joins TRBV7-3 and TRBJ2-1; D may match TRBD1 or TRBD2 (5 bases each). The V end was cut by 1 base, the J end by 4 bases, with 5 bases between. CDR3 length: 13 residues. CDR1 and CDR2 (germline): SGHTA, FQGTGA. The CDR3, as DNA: TGTGCCAGCAGCTTAAGGGGGTACAATGAGCAGTTCTTC. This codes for CASSLRGYNEQFF.

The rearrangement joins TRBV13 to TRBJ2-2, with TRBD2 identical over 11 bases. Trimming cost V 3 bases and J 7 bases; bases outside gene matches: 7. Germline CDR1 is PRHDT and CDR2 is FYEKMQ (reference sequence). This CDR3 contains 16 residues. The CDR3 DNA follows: TGTGCCAGCAGCTTCGGTAGCGGGAGGGCCATCGGGGAGCTGTTTTTT. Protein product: CASSFGSGRAIGELFF.

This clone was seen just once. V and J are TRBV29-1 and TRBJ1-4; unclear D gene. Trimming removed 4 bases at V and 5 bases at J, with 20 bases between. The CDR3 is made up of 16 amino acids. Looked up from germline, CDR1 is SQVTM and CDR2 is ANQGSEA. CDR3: CSVGGFGGVSNEKLFF. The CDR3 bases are TGCAGCGTTGGCGGATTCGGTGGGGTATCGAATGAAAAACTGTTTTTT.

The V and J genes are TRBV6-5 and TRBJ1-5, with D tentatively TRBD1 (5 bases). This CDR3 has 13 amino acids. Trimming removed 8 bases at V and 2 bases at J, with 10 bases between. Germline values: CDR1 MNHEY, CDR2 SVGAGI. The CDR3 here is CASRRGGNQPQHF. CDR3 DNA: TGTGCCAGCCGCCGGGGGGGCAATCAGCCCCAGCATTTT.

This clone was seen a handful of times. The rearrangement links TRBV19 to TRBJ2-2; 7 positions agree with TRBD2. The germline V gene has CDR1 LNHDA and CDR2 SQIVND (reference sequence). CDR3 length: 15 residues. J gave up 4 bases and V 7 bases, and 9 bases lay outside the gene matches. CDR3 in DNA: TGTGCCAGTACGAGCTGGCGGGAGCTCACCGGGGAGCTGTTTTTT. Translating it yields CASTSWRELTGELFF.

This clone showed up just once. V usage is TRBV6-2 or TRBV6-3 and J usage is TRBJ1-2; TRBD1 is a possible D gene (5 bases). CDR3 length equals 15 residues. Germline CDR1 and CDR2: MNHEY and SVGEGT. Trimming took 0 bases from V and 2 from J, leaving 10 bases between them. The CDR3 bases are TGTGCCAGCAGTTACTCGGGGGGACCCAACTATGGCTACACCTTC. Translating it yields CASSYSGGPNYGYTF.

The DNA for the CDR3 is TGTGCCAGCAGTAACGGACAGAACCAGCCCCAGCATTTT. Translation: CASSNGQNQPQHF. The genes are TRBV6-2 or TRBV6-3 and TRBJ1-5; D may be TRBD1 (6 bases). Looked up from germline, CDR1 is MNHEY and CDR2 is SVGEGT. The CDR3 runs to 13 residues. Trimming removed 5 bases from V and 7 bases from J, with 12 bases in between.

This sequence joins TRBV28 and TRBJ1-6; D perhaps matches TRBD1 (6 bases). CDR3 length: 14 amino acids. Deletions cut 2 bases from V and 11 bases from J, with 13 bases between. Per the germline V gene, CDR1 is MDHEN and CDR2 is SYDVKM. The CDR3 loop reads CASSLTGSTTPLHF. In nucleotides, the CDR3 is TGTGCCAGCAGTTTAACAGGGTCGACAACACCCCTCCACTTT.

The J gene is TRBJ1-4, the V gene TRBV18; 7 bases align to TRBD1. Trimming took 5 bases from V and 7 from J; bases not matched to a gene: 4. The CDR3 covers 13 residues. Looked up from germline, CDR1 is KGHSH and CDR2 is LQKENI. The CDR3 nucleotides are TGTGCCAGCTCATCCAGGGGGACTGAAAAACTGTTTTTT. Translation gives CASSSRGTEKLFF.